The entry below gives a single T cell receptor (beta chain) sequence along with its context. The clone's antigen remains unknown. Base qualities are missing; no much larger clone stands one base away. TCR CDR3 regions were amplified from genomic DNA by multiplex PCR using the deep immunoSEQ assay. Extracted genomic DNA from each cell subset was distributed evenly across all wells of several immunoSEQ 96-well plates, and each plate was treated as a replicate. For sorted subsets, about 210 ng of genomic DNA, equivalent to around 30,000 T cell genomes, went into each replicate PCR. The purified libraries were quantified using a Qubit 3.0 fluorometer, sized with a Bioanalyzer 2100, and then quantified again using the KAPA Library Quantification kit. Each immunoSEQ 96-well plate was sequenced on its own single-read 150-cycle Illumina NextSeq 550 flow cell. As for how the authors treated the data: The immunoSEQ output contained only junctional sequences without quality scores, so filtering could not match that applied to full-length reads. Sequences were annotated with PyIR, a Python wrapper for IgBLAST v1.9, using IMGT germline references to assign V/J genes and CDR3. Any read was removed if the V/J assignment was weak (E-value above 1e-6), the CDR3 was missing, or the read contained stop codons, out-of-frame junctions, or ambiguous translated residues. A V3J clonotype was defined by an identical inferred V gene, J gene, and CDR3 amino acid sequence. To compute the percentage overlap between repertoires, the number of shared unique clonotypes was divided by the size of the smaller repertoire. RTK rarefaction, the Chao1 estimator, and Recon v2.1 estimates of unobserved clonotypes were used to assess repertoire richness. For all TCRbeta clonotypes obtained by the gDNA method from four donors, generation probabilities were computed with OLGA. As stored in TCRdb, this immuneACCESS dataset retains in-frame rearrangements with V and J assigned. A fraction of the clones does not appear; measured against another copy, unresolved V genes explain less than half of the discrepancy, and the remainder lacks a known reason. V, J and clone size were drawn from that table, and D and trimming were deduced from the DNA. The sample table contains about 2.3 million clones; only one count was recorded for approximately 93% of them. The top ten clones comprise about 0.39% of the sample.

This record comes from a study of shared clonotypes between healthy human individuals (TCRdb year 2020). With regard to the full study: The cohort comprised a couple of women and three men aged 18 to 49 years. The study deeply sequenced blood TCR repertoires of five healthy adults to estimate repertoire size and the extent of clonotype sharing between individuals. Between about 0.9 and 10 billion PBMCs per donor were obtained by leukapheresis. To increase sequencing depth and limit assay-specific biases, TCR repertoire library preparation and sequencing were carried out by different laboratories using diverse techniques. For each donor, CD4 naive and CD4 memory were each given three plates, CD8 naive was given two plates, and CD8 memory was given one plate.

Results the study describes overall, beyond this receptor: Rarefaction of sorted-subset datasets indicated incomplete sequencing despite the large sequencing depth. The genetic and exposure-history diversity represented was limited by the small number of donors. Clonotypes shared by all four sorted-subset donors showed higher generation probabilities than non-shared clonotypes. Only blood was sampled, and tissue TCR repertoires likely differ from those in blood. Approximately 4.8% of naive CD4, 3.5% of naive CD8, roughly 2.4% of memory CD4, and 0.4% of memory CD8 clonotypes were shared across several donors. Based on pairwise subsampling, the degree of clonotype sharing among donors was expected to be affected by sequencing depth. Naive subsets generally had larger estimated clonotype richness than memory subsets did.

V loses 6 bases of germline sequence and J loses 2 bases, and the interval between the two ends is 8 bases. Counted from cysteine to phenylalanine, this CDR3 has 13 amino acids. The entry retains the CDR3 DNA only, 39 bases that are in frame from base 1. Taken from the germline V gene, the CDR1 and CDR2 loops are SNHLY and FYNNEI. Healthy HIV-negative adults with no recently reported acute infections or vaccinations were included as donors. Every donor was a Caucasian adult living in Nashville, Tennessee, USA. Magnetic negative selection was used to enrich CD4+ T cells, after which naive cells were positively selected on CD45RA and the negative fraction became the memory subset. Blood was obtained by leukapheresis, after which PBMCs were separated by Ficoll-Histopaque density gradient centrifugation and cryopreserved in liquid nitrogen vapor phase. Purity and quantity of every magnetically sorted T cell population were checked by analytical flow cytometry. Genomic DNA was isolated from every sorted fraction and measured by UV absorbance on a Nanodrop 2000c.

The chain joins TRBV2 to TRBJ2-1, and TRBD1 may be the D gene, going by 6 matching bases. This receptor was obtained from a young man in good health. Some clones in this sample may be carry-over from other donors' samples. The sample was naive CD4+ T cells from PBMCs. The cell subset or site label corresponds to: CD45RA+ positively selected. The CDR3 sequence is CASSRDTYNEQFF. The base sequence is TGTGCCAGCAGCAGGGACACCTACAATGAGCAGTTCTTC.